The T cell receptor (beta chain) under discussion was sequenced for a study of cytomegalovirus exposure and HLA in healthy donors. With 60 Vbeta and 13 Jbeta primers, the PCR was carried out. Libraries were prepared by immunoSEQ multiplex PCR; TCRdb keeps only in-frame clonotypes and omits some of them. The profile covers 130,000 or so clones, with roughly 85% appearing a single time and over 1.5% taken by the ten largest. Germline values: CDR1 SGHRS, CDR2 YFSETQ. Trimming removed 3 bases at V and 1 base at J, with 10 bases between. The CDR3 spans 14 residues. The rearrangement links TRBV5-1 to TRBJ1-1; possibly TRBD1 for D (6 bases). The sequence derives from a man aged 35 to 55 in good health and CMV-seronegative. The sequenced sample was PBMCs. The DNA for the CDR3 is TGCGCCAGCAGCTCCGGACAGCCGAACACTGAAGCTTTCTTT. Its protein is CASSSGQPNTEAFF.